Listed below are T cell receptor beta chains from one sample, sequenced in a study of shared clonotypes between healthy human individuals. TCRdb keeps only in-frame clones here, not all; method: immunoSEQ multiplex PCR. The sample shows around 1.1 million clones, about 72% of them seen only once. Input material: memory CD4+ T cells from PBMCs. The receptors were gathered from a man between 18 and 35 years old in good health. Some clones in this sample may be carry-over from other donors' samples. Each CDR3 is given with its conserved first and last residue. A D gene is named only where the DNA matches it firmly. A clone size is listed for some rows: how often the clone was seen (once, few, many), or a class if it is expanded.

v_gene,abundance,j_gene,d_gene,CDR3nt,CDR3aa
TRBV7-2,-,TRBJ2-2,-,TGTGCCAGCAGCTTAGAGGGGGTTCGAACCGGGGAGCTGTTTTTT,CASSLEGVRTGELFF
TRBV12-5,-,TRBJ2-3,TRBD2,TGTGCTAGTGGTTCGGGACTAGCGAGCACAGATACGCAGTATTTT,CASGSGLASTDTQYF
TRBV28,-,TRBJ1-3,TRBD1,TGTGCCAGCAGGGTACCGGGACAGAACTGGAACACCATATATTTT,CASRVPGQNWNTIYF
TRBV7-9,once,TRBJ1-2,TRBD1,TGTGCCAGCAGCTTAGGGTGGACAGGGGGCTACTATGGCTACACCTTC,CASSLGWTGGYYGYTF
TRBV11-2,few,TRBJ2-5,-,TGTGCCAGCAGCTTAGGCCAGATACAAGAGACCCAGTACTTC,CASSLGQIQETQYF
TRBV7-9,-,TRBJ2-1,TRBD2,TGTGCCAGCAGCTTCCCCGGGACTAGCGGTTACAATGAGCAGTTCTTC,CASSFPGTSGYNEQFF
TRBV9,-,TRBJ2-2,-,TGTGCCAGCAGCGTAACTCCTAACCTGGCCGGGGAGCTGTTTTTT,CASSVTPNLAGELFF
TRBV6-6,-,TRBJ2-2,-,TGTGCCAGCAATAGCTTTCGGACCACCGGGGAGCTGTTTTTT,CASNSFRTTGELFF
TRBV5-1,few,TRBJ1-1,-,TGCGCCAGCAATCGGGACCCGAACACTGAAGCTTTCTTT,CASNRDPNTEAFF
TRBV5-1,-,TRBJ1-1,-,TGCGCCAGCAGACCCTCCCCAGGGCGGGACACCCTGCGGAACACTGAAGCTTTCTTT,CASRPSPGRDTLRNTEAFF
TRBV7-9,-,TRBJ1-1,TRBD1,TGTGCCAGCAGCCCTACTCGACAGGGGGGGAACACTGAAGCTTTCTTT,CASSPTRQGGNTEAFF
TRBV6-5,-,TRBJ1-4,-,TGTGCCAGCAACCTAGTGGCGGTTGCTAATGAAAAACTGTTTTTT,CASNLVAVANEKLFF
TRBV4-3,-,TRBJ1-2,-,TGCGCCAGCAGCAGGGCAGGGGAAGGCTATGGCTACACCTTC,CASSRAGEGYGYTF
TRBV6-5,-,TRBJ2-2,-,TGTGCCAGCAGTCGCGCCGGGACTCGCACCGGGGAGCTGTTTTTT,CASSRAGTRTGELFF
TRBV7-2,few,TRBJ2-1,-,TGTGCCAGCAGCCTTCTCGGGAGAGCTCCGTTCTTC,CASSLLGRAPFF
TRBV18,once,TRBJ2-7,TRBD1,TGTGCCAGCTCACCACAGGCGTTGAGGGACAGGGGGCACGAGCAGTACTTC,CASSPQALRDRGHEQYF
TRBV5-1,-,TRBJ2-5,-,TGCGCCAGCAGCTTGGGGCCTACGTACCAAGAGACCCAGTACTTC,CASSLGPTYQETQYF
TRBV7-8,-,TRBJ2-1,TRBD2,TGTGCCAGCAGCTTAGCGCGGGGAGCGGGAGGGTCCTACAATGAGCAGTTCTTC,CASSLARGAGGSYNEQFF
TRBV7-6,-,TRBJ2-5,-,TGTGCCAGCAGCTACGGCCGGGGGCTTAAAGAGACCCAGTACTTC,CASSYGRGLKETQYF
TRBV7-2,-,TRBJ1-3,-,TGTGCCAGCAGCTTAGTGGGGATGGGAGGAAACACCATATATTTT,CASSLVGMGGNTIYF
TRBV2,-,TRBJ2-3,-,TGTGCCAGCGGAGCGGTCCATAGCACAGATACGCAGTATTTT,CASGAVHSTDTQYF
TRBV5-1,-,TRBJ1-1,TRBD1,TGCGCCAGCAGCTGGACAGGCCCCCCCACTGAAGCTTTCTTT,CASSWTGPPTEAFF
TRBV7-2,-,TRBJ2-7,-,TGTGCCAGCAGCTACGTAGGGACGGATCTCGGGGGGCAGTACTTC,CASSYVGTDLGGQYF
TRBV11-2,few,TRBJ2-3,-,TGTGCCAGCAGCTCTTGGGTGGCTAGCGGCACAGATACGCAGTATTTT,CASSSWVASGTDTQYF
TRBV20-1,-,TRBJ1-1,-,TGCAGTGCTAGAGTCCTCACTGAAGCTTTCTTT,CSARVLTEAFF
TRBV6-6,-,TRBJ2-2,TRBD2,TGTGCCAGCAGGGCGGGAGGATACACCGGGGAGCTGTTTTTT,CASRAGGYTGELFF
TRBV5-4,-,TRBJ2-5,-,TGTGCCAGCAGCTTGGGACAGGGAGGGGAGACCCAGTACTTC,CASSLGQGGETQYF
TRBV5-6,-,TRBJ2-5,-,TGTGCCAGCAGCCAAGCAATGGAAGAGACCCAGTACTTC,CASSQAMEETQYF
TRBV2,-,TRBJ2-5,-,TGTGCCAGCAGAAATTTCCCGGCGACACAAGAGACCCAGTACTTC,CASRNFPATQETQYF
TRBV5-4,-,TRBJ1-1,-,TGTGCCAGCAGCTTAGCGCCCCAAGGCACTGAAGCTTTCTTT,CASSLAPQGTEAFF
TRBV27,many,TRBJ1-1,-,TGTGCCAGCATTCGATGGGCCCTAGGAGGGACTGAAGCTTTCTTT,CASIRWALGGTEAFF
TRBV5-1,few,TRBJ1-1,-,TGCGCCAGCAGATTTAATACCGAGAACACTGAAGCTTTCTTT,CASRFNTENTEAFF